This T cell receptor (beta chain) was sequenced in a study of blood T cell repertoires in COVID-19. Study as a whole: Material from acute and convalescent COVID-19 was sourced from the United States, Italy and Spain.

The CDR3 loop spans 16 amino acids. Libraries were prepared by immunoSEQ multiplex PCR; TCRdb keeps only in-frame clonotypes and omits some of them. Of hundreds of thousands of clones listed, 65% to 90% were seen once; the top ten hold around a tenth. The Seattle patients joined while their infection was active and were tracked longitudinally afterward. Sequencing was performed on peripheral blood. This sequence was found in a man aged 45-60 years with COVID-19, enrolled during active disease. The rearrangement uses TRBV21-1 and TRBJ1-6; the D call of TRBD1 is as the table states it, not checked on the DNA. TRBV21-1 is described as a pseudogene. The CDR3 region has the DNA TGTGCCAGCAGCGAAAGAGAGGCGGGACAGAATTCACCCCTCCACTTT. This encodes CASSEREAGQNSPLHF.